Shown below are 12 T cell receptor beta chains from a single sample sequenced in a study of blood T cell repertoires in COVID-19. Repertoires were generated with immunoSEQ multiplex PCR, while TCRdb's copy carries only in-frame clones and drops some. The sample lists about 380,000 clones; around 87% were seen once. The sample taken for sequencing was peripheral blood. Receptors were obtained from a young man with active or convalescent COVID-19.

The chain combines TRBV18 with TRBJ2-5, with 15 bases aligning to TRBD2. The CDR3 has 18 amino acids. Looked up from germline, CDR1 is KGHSH and CDR2 is LQKENI. J gave up 2 bases and V 3 bases, and 7 bases lay outside the gene matches. CDR3 nucleotide sequence: TGTGCCAGCTCACCCCCGGGACTAGCGGGGGGAGGACAAGAGACCCAGTACTTC. Amino acid sequence: CASSPPGLAGGGQETQYF.

This chain links TRBV19 with TRBJ1-4; D is possibly TRBD1 (5 bases). V gave up 4 bases and J gave up 7 bases, with 19 bases separating them. The CDR3 covers 16 residues. Germline assignment: CDR1 LNHDA and CDR2 SQIVND (reference sequence). The CDR3 reads CASSSTQGSAAEKLFF. CDR3 in DNA: TGTGCCAGTAGTAGTACCCAGGGATCTGCGGCTGAAAAACTGTTTTTT. Full variable domain (rest looked up from reference TRBV19 and TRBJ1-4): DGGITQSPKYLFRKEGQNVTLSCEQNLNHDAMYWYRQDPGQGLRLIYYSQIVNDFQKGDIAEGYSVSREKKESFPLTVTSAQKNPTAFYLCASSSTQGSAAEKLFFGSGTQLSVL.

This chain connects TRBV7-3 to TRBJ2-1, with 9 bases matching TRBD1. The junction had 6 bases not matched to a gene; V was cut back by 5 bases and J by 4 bases. The CDR3 spans 15 residues. Germline lookup yields CDR1 SGHTA and CDR2 FQGTGA. CDR3 residues: CASSRGQGLYNEQFF. Written as DNA, the CDR3 is TGTGCCAGCAGCCGTGGACAGGGGCTTTACAATGAGCAGTTCTTC.

The chain employs TRBV27 and TRBJ1-1; D remains ambiguous. There are 13 residues in the CDR3. Deletions cut 5 bases from V and 4 bases from J, with 11 bases between. Germline CDR1 MNHEY, CDR2 SMNVEV (reference sequence). In DNA, the CDR3 is TGTGCCAGCAGTCCATTGATCGGCACTGAAGCTTTCTTT. Its translation: CASSPLIGTEAFF.

V and J are TRBV27 and TRBJ2-5; D may be TRBD2 (5 bases). Germline loops: CDR1 MNHEY, CDR2 SMNVEV (reference sequence). Trimming stripped 5 bases from V and 2 bases from J, with 9 bases between. The CDR3 has 13 residues. The CDR3 DNA reads as TGTGCCAGCAGTCGGGGTTTTCAAGAGACCCAGTACTTC. Translated, it gives CASSRGFQETQYF.

The genes are TRBV6-5 and TRBJ1-4; D is possibly TRBD1 (5 bases). V lost 6 bases, J lost 1 base, and 9 bases lay in between. Germline CDR1 MNHEY, CDR2 SVGAGI. The CDR3 spans 14 residues. The CDR3 reads CASSRQITNEKLFF. As DNA, the CDR3 is TGTGCCAGCAGCCGACAGATAACTAATGAAAAACTGTTTTTT.

CDR3 DNA sequence: TGTGCCAGTAGTAAAAGGGAGGGCGATGGCTACACCTTC. This gives the protein CASSKREGDGYTF. This chain joins TRBV19 and TRBJ1-2; D remains unclear. Germline V gene lookup returns CDR1 LNHDA and CDR2 SQIVND (reference sequence). The V end lost 4 bases, the J end lost 6 bases, and 12 bases lay between the germline ends. The CDR3 runs 13 residues.

The rearrangement uses TRBV28 and TRBJ1-5, with 7 bases aligning to TRBD1. Germline V gives CDR1 MDHEN, CDR2 SYDVKM. V shed 6 bases and J 15 bases; nucleotides not matched to a gene: 8. The length of the CDR3 is 11 residues. CDR3 DNA: TGTGCCAGCAGGGATGGACAGGACAGGCATTTT. It encodes CASRDGQDRHF.

The chain uses TRBV16 and TRBJ1-5; no clear D gene. The ends were cut back, 2 bases at V and 3 bases at J, with 17 bases in the middle. CDR3 size: 17 residues. CDR1 and CDR2 from the germline V gene are KGHSY and FQNENV. The CDR3 nucleotides read TGTGCCAGCAGCCAAAATGGAGGCCGTAAGCACAATCAGCCCCAGCATTTT. Encoded protein: CASSQNGGRKHNQPQHF.

The chain links TRBV28 to TRBJ1-1; no definite D call. This CDR3 contains 14 residues. From germline, CDR1 is MDHEN and CDR2 SYDVKM. Trimming left V 5 bases short and J 5 bases short, with 15 bases between. Here the CDR3 reads CASSLPPGRTEAFF. The CDR3 DNA sequence: TGTGCCAGCAGTCTCCCCCCGGGGAGGACTGAAGCTTTCTTT.

The rearrangement uses TRBV5-1 and TRBJ2-7; the D gene is possibly TRBD1 (6 bases). The CDR3 sequence is 15 residues long. The V gene lost 2 bases and the J gene lost 6 bases, with 18 bases spanning the gap. The germline V gene encodes CDR1 SGHRS and CDR2 YFSETQ. The CDR3 region has the DNA TGCGCCAGCAGCTTAACTCAGGGGCCCTATGGCGAGCAGTACTTC. It translates to CASSLTQGPYGEQYF.

The chain has TRBV7-2 and TRBJ2-7, with D possibly being TRBD1 (5 bases). CDR3 size: 18 residues. V gave up 1 base and J gave up 0 bases, with 19 bases separating them. The germline V gene encodes CDR1 SGHTA and CDR2 FQGNSA. The CDR3 region is CASSLGGHRTRNSYEQYF. In DNA form, the CDR3 reads TGTGCCAGCAGCTTAGGCGGACATCGGACCCGTAACTCCTACGAGCAGTACTTC. Supplemented by reference TRBV7-2 and TRBJ2-7, the full variable domain reads GAGVSQSPSNKVTEKGKDVELRCDPISGHTALYWYRQSLGQGLEFLIYFQGNSAPDKSGLPSDRFSAERTGGSVSTLTIQRTQQEDSAVYLCASSLGGHRTRNSYEQYFGPGTRLTVT.